This T cell receptor beta chain comes out of a study of blood T cell repertoires in COVID-19. V lost 5 bases, J lost 8 bases, and 12 bases lay in between. This CDR3 contains 12 residues. TCRdb's copy holds only in-frame clones and misses some; the assay was immunoSEQ multiplex PCR. Of about 250,000 clones in the sample, roughly four fifths were seen once. This clone was observed a handful of times. The sequenced sample consisted of peripheral blood. V and J are TRBV12-3 or TRBV12-4 and TRBJ1-2; D is ambiguous. The clonotype originates from a woman aged 70 to 79 with acute or convalescent COVID-19. Written as DNA, the CDR3 is TGTGCCAGCAGTGGCGGGCCAGGCGGCTACACCTTC. Amino acids: CASSGGPGGYTF.